The 20 T cell receptor beta chains given below trace back to one sample, sequenced in a study of T cell repertoires in ileal Crohn's disease. Documented time point: proximal margin of the surgical specimen (macroscopically non-inflamed). Here immunoSEQ multiplex PCR was the method, and the copy in TCRdb shows in-frame clones only, minus some. The table shows 6,500 or so clones, with just under 75% occurring only once. The sequenced sample consisted of ileal tissue. These receptors originate from an adult with Crohn's disease.

V is TRBV7-9 and J is TRBJ1-5; no clear D. The CDR3 runs 14 residues. CDR1 and CDR2 from the germline V gene are SEHNR and FQNEAQ (reference sequence). Trimming cost V 5 bases and J 0 bases, with 8 bases left between them. The CDR3 loop is CASSPNYSNQPQHF. The CDR3 DNA sequence: TGTGCCAGCAGCCCAAATTATAGCAATCAGCCCCAGCATTTT.

The chain employs TRBV28 and TRBJ2-5, with D uncertain. The CDR3 spans 15 residues. Germline V gene data show CDR1 as MDHEN and CDR2 as SYDVKM. V gave up 2 bases and J gave up 2 bases, with 12 bases separating them. The chain's CDR3 is CASSLIGSQQETQYF. DNA for the CDR3: TGTGCCAGCAGTTTAATTGGGTCGCAGCAAGAGACCCAGTACTTC.

V usage is TRBV7-2 and J usage is TRBJ1-3, with D maybe TRBD1 (5 bases). The CDR3 spans 15 residues. Germline-derived CDR1 and CDR2 are SGHTA and FQGNSA. V gave up 1 base and J gave up 4 bases, with 11 bases separating them. CDR3 in amino acids: CASSLDTAGGNTIYF. CDR3 in DNA: TGTGCCAGCAGCTTAGATACGGCAGGGGGAAACACCATATATTTT.

This chain connects TRBV6-5 to TRBJ2-2; D is unclear. The CDR3 has 15 residues. V lost 2 bases to trimming and J lost 5 bases, with 12 bases between them. CDR1 and CDR2 (germline): MNHEY, SVGAGI. The CDR3 region has the DNA TGTGCCAGCAGTTACCAGAATGACGGTACCGGGGAGCTGTTTTTT. Protein sequence: CASSYQNDGTGELFF.

This sequence joins TRBV5-6 and TRBJ2-2; 11 bases match TRBD1. Germline lookup yields CDR1 SGHDT and CDR2 YYEEEE. V shed 4 bases, J shed 6 bases, and the junction held 5 bases outside the gene matches. The CDR3 covers 15 residues. The CDR3 region has the DNA TGTGCCAGCAGCATGCCGGGACAGGGGGCCGGGGAGCTGTTTTTT. It yields the protein CASSMPGQGAGELFF.

This clone is termed large. The chain joins TRBV21-1 to TRBJ2-1; the table gives TRBD2 as D, unverified against the DNA. TRBV21-1 is marked as a pseudogene. This CDR3 comprises 16 residues. CDR3 region: CASSKAQGTSVTEQFF. The CDR3 DNA follows: TGTGCCAGCAGCAAAGCGCAAGGGACTAGCGTTACTGAGCAGTTCTTC.

The CDR3 sequence: CASSLSRDNQFF. The CDR3 DNA reads as TGTGCCAGCAGCTTAAGTCGGGACAATCAGTTCTTC. This chain uses TRBV7-3 with TRBJ2-1; D perhaps matches TRBD1 (6 bases). V was cut by 1 base and J by 13 bases, with 11 bases left in between. This CDR3 contains 12 residues. CDR1 is SGHTA and CDR2 is FQGTGA in the germline V gene.

The CDR3 nucleotides are TGTGCCAGCAGCTTTGAGGTCCTAGCGGGAGTTACCGACAATGAGCAGTTCTTC. Translated: CASSFEVLAGVTDNEQFF. This chain joins TRBV12-1 and TRBJ2-1; the table's TRBD2 call for D was not verified on the DNA. TRBV12-1 is shown as a pseudogene. The CDR3 extends over 18 amino acids.

This clone was picked up one time. The chain recombines TRBV11-2 with TRBJ2-1, with 11 bases lining up with TRBD2. Unmatched junction bases numbered 9, after V lost 1 base and J lost 10 bases. This CDR3 is 16 amino acids long. In germline, CDR1 is SGHAT, CDR2 FQNNGV. The CDR3 DNA sequence: TGTGCCAGCAGCTTAGGGTTTAGCGGGAGGGCAGGGGAGCAGTTCTTC. It codes for CASSLGFSGRAGEQFF.

J is TRBJ1-3 and V is TRBV4-1, with 7 nucleotides matching TRBD1. The CDR3 has 17 residues. V shed 1 base, J shed 2 bases, and the junction held 8 bases outside the gene matches. Per germline, CDR1 MGHRA and CDR2 YSYEKL. CDR3 DNA sequence: TGCGCCAGCAGCCAAGTATCACGGCAGGGGGCTGGAAACACCATATATTTT. This encodes CASSQVSRQGAGNTIYF.

The V call is TRBV27, the J call TRBJ2-1, with 7 bases matching TRBD2. V trimming: 7 bases; J trimming: 4 bases; junction bases outside the gene matches: 13. The CDR3 has 16 amino acids. Germline V gene data show CDR1 as MNHEY and CDR2 as SMNVEV (reference sequence). The CDR3 here is CASIRTPASGYNEQFF. CDR3 in DNA: TGTGCCAGCATACGGACGCCGGCTAGCGGATACAATGAGCAGTTCTTC.

By proportion, this clone is medium-sized. V gene TRBV5-4 combines with J gene TRBJ2-7; no firm D call. Trimming removed 1 base at V and 7 bases at J, with 15 bases between. Germline V gene lookup returns CDR1 SGHNT and CDR2 YYREEE (reference sequence). The CDR3 has 14 residues. CDR3 in DNA: TGTGCCAGCAGCTTGACCCCAGGAGCTTTAGAGCAGTACTTC. Translated: CASSLTPGALEQYF.

This clone was recorded a few times. Other DNA sequences in the same sample also yield this CDR3. The chain uses TRBV27 and TRBJ1-1; weak D call: TRBD1 (5 bases). Germline CDR1 MNHEY, CDR2 SMNVEV (reference sequence). The CDR3 runs to 13 residues. The V end was cut by 6 bases, the J end by 1 base, with 9 bases between. The CDR3 reads CASSLTANTEAFF. The CDR3 DNA follows: TGTGCCAGCAGCTTGACAGCGAACACTGAAGCTTTCTTT.

This rearrangement joins TRBV19 to TRBJ1-1; 7 positions match TRBD1. CDR1 and CDR2 (germline): LNHDA, SQIVND (reference sequence). The trim removed 7 bases at V and 3 bases at J, leaving 8 bases unmatched. The CDR3 has 14 residues. The CDR3 DNA follows: TGTGCCAGTATGGGAAGGGGGCGGGACACTGAAGCTTTCTTT. Its translation is CASMGRGRDTEAFF.

The V call is TRBV19, the J call TRBJ2-7; 7 bases fit TRBD2. V dropped 11 bases and J dropped 7; count of bases not matched to a gene: 14. Germline V gene lookup returns CDR1 LNHDA and CDR2 SQIVND (reference sequence). CDR3 size: 13 residues. CDR3 amino acids: CASKGQGGSEQYF. CDR3 bases: TGTGCCTCCAAGGGCCAGGGCGGGAGTGAGCAGTACTTC.

The V gene is TRBV15, the J gene TRBJ2-5; TRBD2 agrees at 7 bases. The CDR3 is 14 amino acids. Germline-derived CDR1 and CDR2 are LNHNV and YYDKDF (reference sequence). V dropped 3 bases and J dropped 5; count of bases not matched to a gene: 6. The CDR3 is CATSRAGVQETQYF. Written as DNA, the CDR3 is TGTGCCACCAGCAGGGCGGGAGTGCAGGAGACCCAGTACTTC. Full variable domain (remainder filled in from reference TRBV15 and TRBJ2-5): DAMVIQNPRYQVTQFGKPVTLSCSQTLNHNVMYWYQQKSSQAPKLLFHYYDKDFNNEADTPDNFQSRRPNTSFCFLDIRSPGLGDTAMYLCATSRAGVQETQYFGPGTRLLVL.

The rearrangement links TRBV27 to TRBJ1-1, with 12 bases that match TRBD1. The CDR3 spans 17 residues. Per germline, CDR1 MNHEY and CDR2 SMNVEV (reference sequence). Germline trimming cut 6 bases from V and 4 bases from J; bases unmatched to any gene: 12. CDR3 nucleotides: TGTGCCAGCAGGAGAGGGGGGACAGGGGGCGTCAGCACTGAAGCTTTCTTT. This sequence encodes CASRRGGTGGVSTEAFF.

The rearrangement joins TRBV19 to TRBJ2-3, with TRBD1 as a possible D gene (5 bases). The CDR3 runs to 14 residues. In germline, CDR1 is LNHDA, CDR2 SQIVND (reference sequence). V lost 5 bases and J 4 bases, leaving 13 bases between the germline ends. The CDR3 reads CASSGHREADTQYF. DNA of the CDR3: TGTGCCAGTAGTGGACATAGGGAAGCAGATACGCAGTATTTT.

The J gene is TRBJ2-2, the V gene TRBV7-2; the D is unclear. The CDR3 length is 13 residues. CDR1 SGHTA and CDR2 FQGNSA come from the germline V gene. V was shortened by 10 bases and J by 1 base, with 10 bases between the two germline ends. The DNA of the CDR3 is TGTGCCACCGAGAACTGGAACACCGGGGAGCTGTTTTTT. This codes for CATENWNTGELFF.

This clone was seen a single time. The chain combines TRBV5-1 with TRBJ2-7, with 7 bases matching TRBD1. V shed 4 bases and J 0 bases; nucleotides not matched to a gene: 10. The CDR3 consists of 16 residues. Germline assignment: CDR1 SGHRS and CDR2 YFSETQ. The CDR3 loop is CASSRSTGRNSYEQYF. CDR3 nucleotides: TGCGCCAGCAGCCGCTCGACAGGGCGAAACTCCTACGAGCAGTACTTC.